The sequence of this TCR beta chain was determined in a study of T cell responses to AZD1222 COVID-19 vaccine. Clones were read by immunoSEQ multiplex PCR, and TCRdb kept only the in-frame ones, dropping some. The sample yields some 180,000 clones, 90% to 95% seen once. Findings of the study overall: Only 6 or 7 individuals given AZD1222 were seropositive at baseline. The study found vaccine-associated CD4 TCRs spanning spike, dominant at 160-218 and 743-854. After two AZD1222 doses, spike-specific TCR breadth and depth rose versus day 0. Donors in the cohort were predominantly white British and more often female, and clonal diversity was possibly underestimated.

Concerning this clone itself: Its antigen is undetermined.

The CDR3 is made up of 16 amino acids. CDR1 SNHLY and CDR2 FYNNEI come from the germline V gene. The V end was cut by 4 bases, the J end by 8 bases, with 20 bases between. The sample here was peripheral blood, taken 28 days after the second dose of the MenACWY control vaccine. V usage is TRBV2 and J usage is TRBJ1-4; a weak D match, TRBD1 (5 bases). This clonotype originated in an adult who received the MenACWY meningococcal vaccine as a control. The CDR3 here is CASSVGEGTSWEKLFF. In DNA, the CDR3 is TGTGCCAGCAGTGTAGGCGAGGGGACGAGCTGGGAAAAACTGTTTTTT.